This T cell receptor beta chain was sequenced during a study of shared clonotypes between healthy human individuals. Germline-derived CDR1 and CDR2 are SNHLY and FYNNEI. The CDR3 totals 15 residues. With V trimmed by 5 bases and J by 1 base, 3 bases remained unmatched. In unsorted samples, genomic DNA was obtained using 80 million to 90 million PBMCs. Repertoires were generated with immunoSEQ multiplex PCR, while TCRdb's copy carries only in-frame clones and drops some. Found here are about half a million clones, about 85% of them singletons; the top ten hold roughly 13%. The chain has TRBV2 and TRBJ2-2, with 8 bases matching TRBD1. The TCR comes from a woman in her thirties or forties in good health. Some clones in this sample may be carry-over from other donors' samples. What was sequenced was PBMCs. The CDR3, as DNA: TGTGCCAGCAGTCGGACAGGGATGAACACCGGGGAGCTGTTTTTT. It is translated as CASSRTGMNTGELFF.